This T cell receptor (beta chain) was observed in a study of regulatory dendritic cells for organ transplantation. Here immunoSEQ multiplex PCR was the method, and the copy in TCRdb shows in-frame clones only, minus some. The sample yields 21,000 or so clones, about 79% seen once. This clone was recorded once. The CDR3 totals 15 residues. Trimming cost V 4 bases and J 8 bases, with 16 bases left between them. Germline V gene lookup returns CDR1 SGHRS and CDR2 YFSETQ. Sequenced: memory CD4+ T cells from blood. The subset here: CD45RO+ memory T cells. The rearrangement joins TRBV5-1 to TRBJ1-6; TRBD1 is a possible D gene (5 bases). The clonotype comes from a human donor in good health. The CDR3 nucleotides read TGCGCCAGCAGCCCGGGTTACGGGGGGGATTCACCCCTCCACTTT. It yields the protein CASSPGYGGDSPLHF.